One sample yielded the 15 T cell receptor beta chains listed below, sequenced in a study of T cells expressing NK-cell markers. From its re-call of the 5' RACE reads, TCRdb lists each CDR3 protein once, without DNA. The sample table sets out tens of thousands of distinct CDR3 sequences. Sequencing used blood T cells: a sorted CD56 or NKG2C T cell subset, CD4+ or CD8+ T cells, or bulk PBMC T cells (not recorded which). All receptors derive from a woman between 18 and 69 years old in good health.

This chain links TRBV4-1 with TRBJ2-3; TCRdb lists TRBD1, though no DNA is available to test this call. CDR1 and CDR2 from the germline V gene are MGHRA and YSYEKL. CDR3 length equals 16 residues. The CDR3 sequence is CASSQEGQVRTDTQYF.

This chain links TRBV29-1 with TRBJ1-1. CDR1 is SQVTM and CDR2 is ANQGSEA in the germline V gene. The CDR3 spans 15 residues. CDR3 residues: CSVDFLREGNTEAFF.

This chain uses TRBV4-1 with TRBJ2-1; with no DNA, the TCRdb D assignment of TRBD2 cannot be verified. This CDR3 comprises 15 residues. CDR1 is MGHRA and CDR2 is YSYEKL in the germline V gene. The CDR3 sequence is CASSHLAGAGNEQFF.

The chain has TRBV15 and TRBJ1-4; TCRdb picks TRBD1, but there is no DNA to check that call. Per germline, CDR1 LNHNV and CDR2 YYDKDF (reference sequence). The CDR3 runs to 16 residues. CDR3 in amino acids: CATSRDRTTANEKLFF.

The chain has TRBV4-1 and TRBJ1-5; TCRdb reports TRBD1, a call that lacks DNA to check it against. Germline CDR1 MGHRA, CDR2 YSYEKL. The CDR3 extends over 16 amino acids. This CDR3 reads CASSRLQGGLNQPQHF.

The rearrangement joins TRBV6-6 to TRBJ1-1; the TCRdb call, TRBD1, lacks DNA for checking. The CDR3 runs to 12 residues. Germline V gene lookup returns CDR1 MNHNY and CDR2 SVGAGI (reference sequence). CDR3 sequence: CAGGQGYTEAFF.

The genes are TRBV12-3 or TRBV12-4 and TRBJ2-7; the TCRdb D gene call, TRBD1, has no DNA to confirm it. The length of the CDR3 is 14 residues. The CDR3 sequence is CASTNPQSSYEQYF.

The CDR3 loop reads CASSQAQGDYGYTF. The gene calls are TRBV4-2 and TRBJ1-2. CDR1 and CDR2 from the germline V gene are LGHNA and YNFKEQ. CDR3 size: 14 residues.

CDR3 sequence reads: CASSFSGGNEQFF. This rearrangement joins TRBV6-2 or TRBV6-3 to TRBJ2-1; the TCRdb D gene call, TRBD2, has no DNA to confirm it. This CDR3 is 13 amino acids long. Looked up from germline, CDR1 is MNHEY and CDR2 is SVGEGT.

This chain joins TRBV14 and TRBJ1-2; TCRdb designates TRBD1, a call that cannot be tested without DNA. CDR3 length: 17 residues. Per germline, CDR1 SGHDN and CDR2 FVKESK. CDR3 loop: CASSQDLYGRVDYGYTF.

The V gene is TRBV29-1, the J gene TRBJ2-1; no DNA is available, so the TRBD2 call from TCRdb remains unchecked. This CDR3 has 15 residues. The germline CDR1 and CDR2 sequences are SQVTM and ANQGSEA. The CDR3 spells CSVEPLAGSYNEQFF.

This chain joins TRBV4-1 and TRBJ1-2; the D call of TRBD1 rests on TCRdb alone, since no DNA is present to check it. Germline CDR1 reads MGHRA; CDR2 reads YSYEKL. The CDR3 length is 15 residues. CDR3 amino acids: CASSQDQEQGYGYTF.

The chain links TRBV27 to TRBJ2-5; the TCRdb D gene call, TRBD2, has no DNA to confirm it. Germline V gene sequence: CDR1 MNHEY, CDR2 SMNVEV (reference sequence). The CDR3 contains 18 residues. CDR3: CASSLNPPPSGRGETQYF.

The V and J genes are TRBV7-3 and TRBJ1-1; TCRdb lists TRBD1, though no DNA is available to test this call. The CDR3 consists of 18 residues. Germline lookup yields CDR1 SGHTA and CDR2 FQGTGA. CDR3 in amino acids: CASSSLPPNRERNTEAFF.

The chain employs TRBV11-2 and TRBJ1-6. This CDR3 has 13 residues. Germline V gene data show CDR1 as SGHAT and CDR2 as FQNNGV. CDR3 sequence reads: CASSLDSNSPLHF.